Ten or more counts support the clone carrying this T cell receptor beta chain. Its antigen is not known. V lost 1 base to trimming and J lost 0 bases, with 11 bases between them. This CDR3 spans 16 amino acids. The germline V gene encodes CDR1 SGHVS and CDR2 FQNEAQ. The data stem from a study of regulatory T cells in long-lasting Graves disease. Findings of the study overall: A greater number of public clonotypes (about 3,000) was shared by persistent patients than by new patients (about 880).

The sample's time point: newly diagnosed GD, antithyroid drugs for less than 3 months. PBMC-derived RNA was used for the TCR library. Arm-PCR of CDR3 regions and iRepertoire HTBI primers were the basis on which TCR beta libraries were built. MiXCR, applied by TCRdb to the multiplex PCR reads, yields one record per CDR3 protein. The table shows 200,000 to 250,000 distinct CDR3 sequences, with around 20% occurring only once. The receptor comes from a female donor with Graves disease. Material: peripheral blood mononuclear cells (PBMCs), obtained at new diagnosis, from a patient treated with antithyroid drugs. The rearrangement links TRBV7-8 to TRBJ2-3; D is unclear. CDR3 sequence: CASSLEEKPSTDTQYF. DNA of the CDR3: TGTGCCAGCAGCTTAGAAGAGAAACCTAGCACAGATACGCAGTATTTT.